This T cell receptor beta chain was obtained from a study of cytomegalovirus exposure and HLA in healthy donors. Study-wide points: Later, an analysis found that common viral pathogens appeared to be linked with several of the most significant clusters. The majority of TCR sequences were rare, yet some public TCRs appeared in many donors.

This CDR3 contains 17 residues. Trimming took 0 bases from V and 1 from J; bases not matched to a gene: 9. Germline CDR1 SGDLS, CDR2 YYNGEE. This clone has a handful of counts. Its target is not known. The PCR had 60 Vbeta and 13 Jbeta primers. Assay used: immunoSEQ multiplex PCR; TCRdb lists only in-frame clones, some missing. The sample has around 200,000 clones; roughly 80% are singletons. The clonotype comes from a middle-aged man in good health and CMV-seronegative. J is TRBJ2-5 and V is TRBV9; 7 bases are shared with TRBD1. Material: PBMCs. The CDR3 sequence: CASSVAWSAGGQETQYF. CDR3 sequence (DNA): TGTGCCAGCAGCGTAGCTTGGTCGGCAGGGGGCCAAGAGACCCAGTACTTC.